A selection of T cell receptor beta chains follows, all from one sample in a study of T cell clonotyping in hematopoietic cell transplantation. The protocol was immunoSEQ multiplex PCR, while the TCRdb copy is restricted to in-frame clones and leaves out a portion. The table lists roughly 9,300 clones, 80% to 90% of them singletons. Sample: peripheral blood mononuclear cells, taken before stem cell transplant. These receptors were obtained from a woman in her 50s with chronic myeloid leukemia. Some clones in this sample may be carry-over from other donors' samples. CDR3s include the opening cysteine and the closing phenylalanine or tryptophan. The D gene is left open where the match is weak. Rows give clone size only sometimes, using once, few, many, or a class for an expanded clone.

cdr3_aa cdr3_nt j_call v_call clone_size d_call
CASSDLTTTGYTF TGTGCCAGCAGTGACTTGACAACTACCGGCTACACCTTC TRBJ1-2 TRBV25-1 . .
CASSLGVDRNYNEQFF TGTGCCAGCAGTTTAGGGGTTGACAGAAACTACAATGAGCAGTTCTTC TRBJ2-1 TRBV27 . .
CASSAGLAATDTQYF TGTGCCAGCAGCGCGGGACTAGCGGCAACAGATACGCAGTATTTT TRBJ2-3 TRBV2 . TRBD2
CSVEVVAGGPEQYF TGCAGCGTTGAAGTGGTAGCGGGAGGTCCCGAGCAGTACTTC TRBJ2-7 TRBV29-1 . TRBD2
CASSLGPLAELTDTQYF TGTGCCAGCAGCTTAGGCCCCCTAGCGGAGCTCACAGATACGCAGTATTTT TRBJ2-3 TRBV13 . TRBD2
CAWSISRENYGYTF TGTGCCTGGAGTATATCCAGAGAAAACTATGGCTACACCTTC TRBJ1-2 TRBV30 . .
CASRTSTGANVLTF TGTGCCAGTAGAACCTCAACTGGGGCCAACGTCCTGACTTTC TRBJ2-6 TRBV19 few .
CASSLGLAAETQYF TGTGCCAGCAGCTTAGGGCTAGCAGCCGAGACCCAGTACTTC TRBJ2-5 TRBV7-9 . .
CASSPGGFLGETQYF TGTGCCAGCAGCCCGGGTGGATTTTTGGGGGAGACCCAGTACTTC TRBJ2-5 TRBV7-2 . .
CASSQDRNSGNTGELFF TGCGCCAGCAGCCAAGATCGGAATAGCGGGAACACCGGGGAGCTGTTTTTT TRBJ2-2 TRBV4-1 . .
CASSPLEGFHIEQYF TGTGCCAGCAGCCCACTAGAGGGATTCCATATTGAGCAGTACTTC TRBJ2-7 TRBV27 . .
CASSRMTGGRAYEQYF TGTGCCAGCAGCCGGATGACAGGGGGCCGGGCCTACGAGCAGTACTTC TRBJ2-7 TRBV5-4 . TRBD1
CASSYDRRFNEQFF TGTGCCAGCAGTTACGACAGGCGTTTCAATGAGCAGTTCTTC TRBJ2-1 TRBV6-6 . .